Listed here is a single T cell receptor (beta chain). Trimming removed 4 bases from V and 4 bases from J; junction bases left unmatched: 3. CDR3 length: 14 amino acids. CDR1 and CDR2 from the germline V gene are MGHRA and YSYEKL. The data derive from a study of blood T cell repertoires in COVID-19. Enrolled through a virtual design, the participants were between 18 and 89 years of age and came from under 25 US areas. The protocol was immunoSEQ multiplex PCR, while the TCRdb copy is restricted to in-frame clones and leaves out a portion. The sample gives some 320,000 clones, less than 85% of which show up once; 1.9% is in the top ten.

Sequences were obtained from PBMCs or T cells enriched from blood (not recorded which). This TCR came from a woman aged 25 to 45 who had been exposed to COVID-19. The rearrangement uses TRBV4-1 and TRBJ2-1; TRBD2 agrees at 8 bases. In nucleotides, the CDR3 is TGCGCCAGCAGCCCCACTAGCGGATACAATGAGCAGTTCTTC. Translated: CASSPTSGYNEQFF.